A selection of T cell receptor beta chains follows, all from one sample in a study of beta chain features in type 1 diabetes. Libraries were prepared by immunoSEQ multiplex PCR; TCRdb keeps only in-frame clonotypes and omits some of them. The top ten hold roughly 0.11% of the sample, which has about 650,000 clones, around 12% seen once. The sample comprised naive CD4+ T cells from blood. The receptors come from a man aged 30-40 years with type 1 diabetes. The CDR3 runs from the conserved cysteine through the conserved F or W. Each record gives: CDR3 length, V gene, clone size, CDR3 protein. Clone size is stated in some rows and not others, as once, few, many or a class when expanded.

length: 17
V: TRBV7-9
size: .
CDR3: CASSPGTEPPAKNIQYF

length: 15
V: TRBV27
size: few
CDR3: CASSLFSSGANVLTF

length: 13
V: TRBV25-1
size: .
CDR3: CASSGRDNSPLHF

length: 13
V: TRBV7-8
size: .
CDR3: CASSLVGNTEAFF

length: 14
V: TRBV7-2
size: few
CDR3: CASSATGFRSPLHF

length: 15
V: TRBV19
size: few
CDR3: CASSLFTRSNQPQHF

length: 15
V: TRBV9
size: few
CDR3: CASSAGQFSIGELFF

length: 15
V: TRBV18
size: few
CDR3: CASSAGRSSYNEQFF

length: 13
V: TRBV29-1
size: few
CDR3: CSVGQETFYEQYF

length: 19
V: TRBV5-1
size: .
CDR3: CASSLGPQGAVSGANVLTF

length: 13
V: TRBV9
size: few
CDR3: CASSVAGNYGYTF

length: 16
V: TRBV6-5
size: .
CDR3: CASSYGGTYSGNTIYF

length: 16
V: TRBV23-1
size: few
CDR3: CASSPGTASVTQPQHF

length: 17
V: TRBV27
size: .
CDR3: CASSLRGGSGGSGEQFF

length: 15
V: TRBV30
size: .
CDR3: CAWTSDRHSNEKLFF

length: 14
V: TRBV6-6
size: .
CDR3: CASSGIQVGNEQFF

length: 14
V: TRBV28
size: few
CDR3: CASNDRGRGEKLFF

length: 15
V: TRBV10-3
size: .
CDR3: CAISESGVNTYEQYF

length: 15
V: TRBV5-4
size: .
CDR3: CASSFPAGGPDTQYF

length: 14
V: TRBV9
size: .
CDR3: CASSDGLVGDTQYF

length: 13
V: TRBV2
size: .
CDR3: CASVEARTGELFF

length: 15
V: TRBV29-1
size: .
CDR3: CSVVDRGRFWETQYF

length: 15
V: TRBV18
size: .
CDR3: CASSSGAQGIRGYTF

length: 14
V: TRBV6-5
size: few
CDR3: CASSSGQGNTEAFF

length: 15
V: TRBV6-5
size: .
CDR3: CASSPPAGPEETQYF